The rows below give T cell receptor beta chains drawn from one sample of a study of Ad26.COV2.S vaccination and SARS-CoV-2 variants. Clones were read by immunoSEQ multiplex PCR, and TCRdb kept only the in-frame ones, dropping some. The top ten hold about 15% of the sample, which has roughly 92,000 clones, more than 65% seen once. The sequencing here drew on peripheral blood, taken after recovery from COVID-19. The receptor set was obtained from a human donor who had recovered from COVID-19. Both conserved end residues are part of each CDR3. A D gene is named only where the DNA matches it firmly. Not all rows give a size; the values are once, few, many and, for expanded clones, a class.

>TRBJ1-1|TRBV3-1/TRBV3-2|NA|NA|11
CASSHGGKAFF
TGTGCCAGCAGCCACGGGGGTAAAGCTTTCTTT
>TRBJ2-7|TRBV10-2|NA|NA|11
CASSAAYEQYF
TGCGCCAGCAGTGCCGCCTACGAGCAGTACTTC
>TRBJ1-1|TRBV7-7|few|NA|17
CASSCGCWQAENTEAFF
TGTGCCAGCAGCTGTGGGTGCTGGCAGGCGGAGAACACTGAAGCTTTCTTT
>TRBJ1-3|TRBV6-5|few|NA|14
CASSPPGPGNTIYF
TGTGCCAGCAGCCCCCCAGGGCCTGGAAACACCATATATTTT
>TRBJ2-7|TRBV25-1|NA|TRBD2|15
CASSARDYRSYEQYF
TGTGCCAGCAGTGCTAGGGACTACCGTTCCTACGAGCAGTACTTC
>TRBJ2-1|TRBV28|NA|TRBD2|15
CASSLLAGGYNEQFF
TGTGCCAGCAGCTTACTAGCGGGAGGTTACAATGAGCAGTTCTTC
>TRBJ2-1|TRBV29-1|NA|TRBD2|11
CSVGEGYEQFF
TGCAGCGTTGGGGAGGGGTATGAGCAGTTCTTC
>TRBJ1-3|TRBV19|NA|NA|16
CASSRLRESSGNTIYF
TGTGCCAGTAGTCGGCTTAGGGAGAGCTCTGGAAACACCATATATTTT
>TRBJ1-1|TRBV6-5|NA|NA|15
CASSYAVGGRGEAFF
TGTGCCAGCAGTTACGCCGTAGGGGGTAGGGGTGAAGCTTTCTTT
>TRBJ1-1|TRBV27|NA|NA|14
CASSLSTANTEAFF
TGTGCCAGCAGTTTATCCACGGCGAACACTGAAGCTTTCTTT
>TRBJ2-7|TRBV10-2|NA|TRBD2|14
CASSDSGSSYEQYF
TGCGCCAGCAGTGACAGCGGGAGCTCCTACGAGCAATACTTC
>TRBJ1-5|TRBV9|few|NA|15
CASSVAAGGNQPQHF
TGTGCCAGCAGCGTAGCTGCAGGGGGCAATCAGCCCCAGCATTTT
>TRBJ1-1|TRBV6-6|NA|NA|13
CASSYGRDTEAFF
TGTGCCAGCAGTTATGGCAGGGACACTGAAGCTTTCTTT
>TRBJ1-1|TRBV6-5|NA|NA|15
CASSYSSGATTEAFF
TGTGCCAGCAGTTACTCGTCCGGGGCCACCACTGAAGCTTTCTTT
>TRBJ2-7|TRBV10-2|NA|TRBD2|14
CASVGRTSAYEQYF
TGCGCCAGCGTCGGCCGGACTAGCGCCTACGAGCAGTACTTC
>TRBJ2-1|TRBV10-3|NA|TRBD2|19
CAISERPGLAGSVYNEQFF
TGTGCCATCAGTGAGAGGCCGGGACTAGCGGGATCTGTATACAATGAGCAGTTCTTC
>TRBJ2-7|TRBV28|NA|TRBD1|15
CASTSAPGQAYEQYF
TGTGCCAGCACCTCGGCCCCGGGACAGGCCTACGAGCAGTACTTC
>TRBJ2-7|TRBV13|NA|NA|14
CASSLGVGAYEQYF
TGTGCCAGCAGCTTAGGGGTGGGAGCCTACGAGCAGTACTTC
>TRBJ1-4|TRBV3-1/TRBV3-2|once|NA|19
CASSQERGRTYATNEKLFF
TGTGCCAGCAGCCAAGAAAGGGGTAGAACTTATGCAACTAATGAAAAACTGTTTTTT
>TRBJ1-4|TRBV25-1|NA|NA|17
CASSDLTGSATNEKLFF
TGTGCCAGCAGTGATCTGACAGGATCGGCAACTAATGAAAAACTGTTTTTT
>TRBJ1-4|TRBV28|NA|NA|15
CASSSPRATNEKLFF
TGTGCCAGCAGTTCCCCCCGGGCAACTAATGAAAAACTGTTTTTT
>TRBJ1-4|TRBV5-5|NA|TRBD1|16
CASSFERQGTNEKLFF
TGTGCCAGCAGCTTCGAACGACAGGGCACTAATGAAAAACTGTTTTTT
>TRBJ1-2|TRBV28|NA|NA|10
CASRKTGYTF
TGTGCCAGTCGCAAGACTGGCTACACCTTC
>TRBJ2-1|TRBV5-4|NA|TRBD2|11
CASSLGLAQFF
TGTGCCAGCAGCTTGGGACTAGCGCAGTTCTTC
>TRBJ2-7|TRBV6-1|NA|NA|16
CASSEIRRDRSYEQYF
TGTGCCAGCAGTGAAATACGTCGCGACAGGTCCTACGAGCAGTACTTC
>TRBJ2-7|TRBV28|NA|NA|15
CASSSAGLDNYEQYF
TGTGCCAGCAGTTCGGCAGGGCTAGATAACTACGAGCAGTACTTC
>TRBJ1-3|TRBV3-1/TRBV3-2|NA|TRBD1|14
CASSLTGGWGTIYF
TGTGCCAGCAGCCTGACAGGGGGCTGGGGCACCATATATTTT
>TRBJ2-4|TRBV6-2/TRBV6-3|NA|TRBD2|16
CASSPTLAGAGNIQYF
TGTGCCAGCAGTCCCACACTAGCGGGAGCTGGAAACATTCAGTACTTC
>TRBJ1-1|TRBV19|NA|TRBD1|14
CASSITGGPTEAFF
TGTGCCAGTAGTATCACAGGGGGCCCCACTGAAGCTTTCTTT
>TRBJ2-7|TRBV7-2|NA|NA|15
CASSLESQYAYEQYF
TGTGCCAGCAGCTTAGAGTCGCAGTATGCCTACGAGCAGTACTTC
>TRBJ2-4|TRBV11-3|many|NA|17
CASSLGGVAATKNIQYF
TGTGCCAGCAGCTTAGGCGGTGTGGCAGCGACGAAAAACATTCAGTACTTC
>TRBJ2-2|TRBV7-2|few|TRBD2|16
CASSLQSGMSTGELFF
TGTGCCAGCAGCCTCCAAAGCGGGATGAGCACCGGGGAGCTGTTTTTT
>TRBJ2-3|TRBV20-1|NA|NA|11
CSALNTDTQYF
TGCAGTGCCCTAAATACGGATACGCAGTATTTT
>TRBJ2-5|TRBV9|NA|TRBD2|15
CASSASGSSQETQYF
TGTGCCAGCAGTGCTAGCGGGAGTTCCCAAGAGACCCAGTACTTC
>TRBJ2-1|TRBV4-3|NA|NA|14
CASSQELRVNEQFF
TGCGCCAGCAGCCAAGAGTTAAGGGTGAATGAGCAGTTCTTC
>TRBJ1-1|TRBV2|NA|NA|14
CASRSGSGVTEAFF
TGTGCCAGCAGGAGCGGTTCAGGGGTCACTGAAGCTTTCTTT
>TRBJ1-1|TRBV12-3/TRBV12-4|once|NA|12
CASSSTAAEAFF
TGTGCCAGCAGTTCCACCGCTGCTGAAGCTTTCTTT
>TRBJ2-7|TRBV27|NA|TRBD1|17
CASSPWGGTGSTYEQYF
TGTGCCAGCAGTCCGTGGGGGGGGACAGGGAGCACCTACGAGCAGTACTTC
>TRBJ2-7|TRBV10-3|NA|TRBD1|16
CAISDATGKGTYEQYF
TGTGCCATCAGTGACGCGACAGGGAAGGGGACCTACGAGCAGTACTTC
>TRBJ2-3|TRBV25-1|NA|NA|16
CASSESRGGPTDTQYF
TGTGCCAGCAGTGAAAGCAGGGGGGGGCCCACAGATACGCAGTATTTT
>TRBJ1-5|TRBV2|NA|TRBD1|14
CASSPGQGEQPQHF
TGTGCCAGCAGCCCTGGACAGGGCGAACAGCCCCAGCATTTT
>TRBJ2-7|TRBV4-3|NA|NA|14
CASSPTQEPYEQYF
TGCGCCAGCAGCCCCACACAAGAACCTTACGAGCAGTACTTC
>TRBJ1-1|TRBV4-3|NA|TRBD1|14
CASSRDRGLGEAFF
TGCGCCAGCAGCCGGGACAGGGGGCTAGGTGAAGCTTTCTTT
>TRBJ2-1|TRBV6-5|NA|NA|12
CASARGWNEQFF
TGTGCCAGCGCCCGGGGATGGAATGAGCAGTTCTTC
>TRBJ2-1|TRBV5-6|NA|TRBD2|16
CASSLMSGRSYNEQFF
TGTGCCAGCAGCTTGATGAGCGGGAGGTCCTACAATGAGCAGTTCTTC
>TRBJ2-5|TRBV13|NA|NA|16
CASSLGSTGIVETQYF
TGTGCCAGCAGCTTAGGTTCTACAGGGATCGTAGAGACCCAGTACTTC
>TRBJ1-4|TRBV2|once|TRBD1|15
CASSEAWGGGEKLFF
TGTGCCAGCAGTGAAGCTTGGGGAGGGGGCGAAAAACTGTTTTTT
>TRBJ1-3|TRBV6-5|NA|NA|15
CASSPFGQPGNTIYF
TGTGCCAGCAGTCCGTTTGGACAGCCTGGAAACACCATATATTTT
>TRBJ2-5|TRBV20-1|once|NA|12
CSASDWSETQYF
TGCAGTGCTAGTGATTGGTCCGAGACCCAGTACTTC
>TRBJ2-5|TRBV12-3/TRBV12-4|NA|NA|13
CASSVGGRETQYF
TGTGCCAGCAGTGTAGGGGGAAGAGAGACCCAGTACTTC
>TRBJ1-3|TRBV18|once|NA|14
CASSPSEWGNTIYF
TGTGCCAGCTCACCATCAGAATGGGGAAACACCATATATTTT
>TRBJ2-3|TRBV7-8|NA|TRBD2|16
CASSLSRLALSYTQYF
TGTGCCAGCAGCTTAAGTCGACTAGCGTTAAGTTATACGCAGTATTTT
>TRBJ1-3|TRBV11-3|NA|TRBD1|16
CASSLFGDSSGNTIYF
TGTGCCAGCAGCTTATTTGGGGACAGCTCTGGAAACACCATATATTTT
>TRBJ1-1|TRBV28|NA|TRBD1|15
CASQPGTGGVSEAFF
TGTGCCAGCCAACCCGGGACAGGGGGTGTCTCTGAAGCTTTCTTT
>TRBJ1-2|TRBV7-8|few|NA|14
CASSKGTANYGYTF
TGTGCCAGCAGCAAGGGGACGGCCAACTATGGCTACACCTTC
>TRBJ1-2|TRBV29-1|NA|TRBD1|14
CSVEDRAGGYGYTF
TGCAGCGTTGAAGATCGCGCAGGGGGGTATGGCTACACCTTC
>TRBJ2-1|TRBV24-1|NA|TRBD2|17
CATSDTRTSGRTSEQFF
TGTGCCACCAGTGATACCCGGACTAGCGGGAGAACAAGTGAGCAGTTCTTC
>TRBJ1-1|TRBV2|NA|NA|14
CASSESGGNTEAFF
TGTGCCAGCAGTGAAAGCGGAGGGAACACTGAAGCTTTCTTT
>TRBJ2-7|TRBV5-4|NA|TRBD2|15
CASSSGTSGRYEQYF
TGTGCCAGCAGCAGCGGGACTAGCGGGAGATACGAGCAGTACTTC
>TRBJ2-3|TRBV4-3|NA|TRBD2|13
CANWGGSTDTQYF
TGCGCCAACTGGGGGGGAAGCACAGATACGCAGTATTTT